This T cell receptor beta chain was sequenced for a study of T cell responses to AZD1222 COVID-19 vaccine. Generated by immunoSEQ multiplex PCR, the TCRdb table keeps only in-frame clones and is missing some. Of around 200,000 clones listed, around 94% are singletons. As regards this clone: The antigen is undetermined.

Findings and caveats of the study: Repertoires were obtained solely post-peak T cell response. Possibly, clonal diversity was underestimated; donors were largely white British and included more females. Close to half of all spike-specific TCRs reportedly target regions of the variants that are unmutated.

Both about-4-week and about-12-week second-dose recipients were combined. Here the sequenced sample was peripheral blood, taken 28 days after the second AZD1222 dose. This TCR came from an adult who received the AZD1222 COVID-19 vaccine.

The CDR3 here is CASSYLASGGYTF. The CDR3 nucleotides read TGTGCCAGCAGTTACTTGGCCTCGGGCGGCTACACCTTC. This chain links TRBV6-5 with TRBJ1-2; D is unclear. Trimming took 1 base from V and 8 from J, leaving 11 bases between them. The CDR3 covers 13 residues. Germline CDR1 is MNHEY and CDR2 is SVGAGI.